Listed here are 3 T cell receptor beta chains from one sample, sequenced in a study of cytomegalovirus exposure and HLA in healthy donors. PCR involved 60 Vbeta and 13 Jbeta primers. The repertoire was sequenced with immunoSEQ multiplex PCR; TCRdb's copy has only in-frame clones and lacks some. Recorded here are about 42,000 clones; the top ten clones represent 1% to 1.5%. The sample taken for sequencing was PBMCs. All receptors come from a man aged 25 to 45 in good health and CMV-seronegative.

V gene TRBV25-1 combines with J gene TRBJ2-6; a weak D match, TRBD2 (5 bases). Trimming stripped 4 bases from V and 1 base from J, with 11 bases between. CDR1 MGHDK and CDR2 SYGVNS come from the germline V gene. This CDR3 spans 16 amino acids. The CDR3 here is CASSGREVSGANVLTF. CDR3 bases: TGTGCCAGCAGTGGTCGGGAAGTGTCTGGGGCCAACGTCCTGACTTTC. The variable domain in full, with the rest retrieved from reference TRBV25-1 and TRBJ2-6, is EADIYQTPRYLVIGTGKKITLECSQTMGHDKMYWYQQDPGMELHLIHYSYGVNSTEKGDLSSESTVSRIRTEHFPLTLESARPSHTSQYLCASSGREVSGANVLTFGAGSRLTVL.

The V gene is TRBV5-1, the J gene TRBJ1-1; TRBD1 agrees at 7 bases. V was pared by 4 bases and J by 8 bases, with 14 bases of the junction left unmatched. The CDR3 is 15 residues long. Germline CDR1 is SGHRS and CDR2 is YFSETQ. CDR3 region: CASSTEGDSLREAFF. In nucleotides, the CDR3 is TGCGCCAGCAGCACCGAGGGGGACAGCCTCCGGGAAGCTTTCTTT.

This rearrangement joins TRBV18 to TRBJ1-2; no reliable D call. This CDR3 comprises 14 residues. Germline values: CDR1 KGHSH, CDR2 LQKENI. The V gene lost 4 bases and the J gene lost 0 bases, with 9 bases spanning the gap. CDR3 sequence (DNA): TGTGCCAGCTCACAATCCCCTGCTAACTATGGCTACACCTTC. Amino acid sequence: CASSQSPANYGYTF.